The clone carrying this T cell receptor beta chain was observed a handful of times. Antigen unknown. Unique molecular identifiers were present on the cDNA, and a universal primer site came from template switching. TCRdb recomputed calls from the 5' RACE reads with MiXCR, one row per CDR3 protein. The profile covers 250,000 to 350,000 distinct CDR3 sequences, with about 8.1% appearing a single time and less than 2.5% taken by the ten largest. J lost 4 bases, V lost 4 bases, and 13 bases had no gene match. CDR1 SGHAT and CDR2 FQNNGV come from the germline V gene. The CDR3 has 19 residues. The data belong to a study of identical twins. Study-level results: The more abundant beta clonotypes in cord blood had fewer insertions, and memory repertoires did not show this.

The sample also formed part of further work on yellow fever vaccine responses in identical twins.

The receptor's source is a woman aged 18-30 years in good health. This sequence joins TRBV11-2 and TRBJ2-1; TRBD2 agrees at 13 bases. Source material: memory (CD45RO+) T cells sorted from blood. CDR3 DNA: TGTGCCAGCAGCTCCCCCACTAGCGGGGGGGCGTTAACGTACAATGAGCAGTTCTTC. It yields the protein CASSSPTSGGALTYNEQFF.